One sample yielded the 3 T cell receptor beta chains listed below, sequenced in a study of shared clonotypes between healthy human individuals. Clones were read by immunoSEQ multiplex PCR, and TCRdb kept only the in-frame ones, dropping some. This sample carries hundreds of thousands of clones, more than 70% of them seen once, and the ten largest clones take 1.5% to 2%. Sequenced input: memory CD4+ T cells sorted from blood. This sample's subset: CD45RA-negative fraction. The origin of the receptors is a woman younger than 45 in good health.

The rearrangement uses TRBV28 and TRBJ2-5; D is perhaps TRBD1 (5 bases). With 6 bases removed from V and 5 bases from J, the gap between germline ends came to 16 bases. CDR1 is MDHEN and CDR2 is SYDVKM in the germline V gene. The CDR3 runs 14 residues. CDR3 nucleotide sequence: TGTGCCAGCAGCCCCAGGGAAAGGGGCGAGACCCAGTACTTC. Its protein is CASSPRERGETQYF.

The chain links TRBV4-1 to TRBJ1-5, with TRBD1 as a possible D gene (6 bases). With 4 bases removed from V and 0 bases from J, the gap between germline ends came to 13 bases. The CDR3 contains 16 residues. Looked up from germline, CDR1 is MGHRA and CDR2 is YSYEKL. The CDR3 reads CASSPGQTYSNQPQHF. CDR3 DNA: TGCGCCAGCAGCCCAGGACAGACTTATAGCAATCAGCCCCAGCATTTT.

J is TRBJ2-5 and V is TRBV6-5; D gene unclear. Germline CDR1 reads MNHEY; CDR2 reads SVGAGI. Trimming stripped 0 bases from V and 0 bases from J, with 11 bases between. This CDR3 comprises 16 residues. The CDR3 region has the DNA TGTGCCAGCAGTTACTCAGCCGGGCCCCACCAAGAGACCCAGTACTTC. Residues: CASSYSAGPHQETQYF.